The clone carrying this TCR beta chain was seen at least ten times. What it binds is unknown. TCRdb called the RT-PCR reads again in MiXCR, with one record for every CDR3 protein. The table shows a few hundred thousand distinct CDR3 sequences, with roughly 22% occurring only once. This sample is part of a study of response to subunit inactivated influenza vaccine. Broader study findings: Only a handful of new T cells, the authors suggested, are recruited with each seasonal influenza vaccination.

This CDR3 spans 14 amino acids. Germline CDR1 is DFQATT and CDR2 is SNEGSKA (reference sequence). J was trimmed by 1 base and V by 6 bases; bases with no gene match: 3. The sample in question was PBMCs from blood, obtained approximately 20 months after vaccination. The chain combines TRBV20-1 with TRBJ2-1, with 10 bases that match TRBD2. The receptor was derived from a man in his fifties or sixties who received an inactivated influenza vaccine. The CDR3, as DNA: TGCAGTGCGCCGGGACTAGCGTCCTACAATGAGCAGTTCTTC. Translating it yields CSAPGLASYNEQFF.